A single sample gave rise to the 20 T cell receptor beta chains below, sequenced in a study of blood T cells in healthy people across ages (dated by TCRdb to between 2015 and 2017). Library creation used 5' RACE. Sequencer: Illumina HiSeq 2500. The second PCR ran for about 6 to 12 cycles and used a J-beta primer mix along with a sample-barcoded 5' primer. Using fastp trimming at Q25 and MiXCR clonotype assembly, TCRdb reanalyzed the public sequencing data and kept in-frame beta chains. Records with the same CDR3 protein are collapsed into one entry carrying the most frequent genes and DNA. In this sample the table shows 790,000 or so distinct CDR3 sequences, 35% to 60% of which occur a single time. The leading ten clones occupy around 18% of the sample. Sequencing was carried out using blood. The receptor set was obtained from an older man in good health.

This chain links TRBV12-3 or TRBV12-4 with TRBJ1-1; D possibly corresponds to TRBD1 (5 bases). V dropped 1 base and J dropped 3 bases, with 12 bases sitting between them. CDR3 size: 15 residues. The CDR3 region is CASSLVQGGDTEAFF. As DNA, the CDR3 is TGTGCCAGCAGTTTAGTCCAGGGCGGGGACACTGAAGCTTTCTTT.

A remark on this clonotype: Without the conserved terminal phenylalanine or tryptophan, this CDR3 likely stems from a read error. The chain joins TRBV12-3 or TRBV12-4 to TRBJ2-3, with 7 bases that match TRBD2. The CDR3 spans 13 residues. V was pared by 5 bases and J by 4 bases, with 3 bases of the junction left unmatched. As DNA, the CDR3 is TGTGCCAGCAGTAGCGGGACTGCAGATACGCAGTATTCT. As protein: CASSSGTADTQYS.

The chain recombines TRBV20-1 with TRBJ2-3, with TRBD2 as a possible D gene (5 bases). The germline V and J ends were trimmed by 5 bases and 4 bases, with 16 bases remaining between them. The length of the CDR3 is 14 residues. Per the germline V gene, CDR1 is DFQATT and CDR2 is SNEGSKA (reference sequence). For the CDR3, the DNA is TGCAGTGCTCAGATACCAGCGGAATCAGATACGCAGTATTTT. Its translation is CSAQIPAESDTQYF.

CDR3 nucleotides: TGCAGTGCTGGTACCGGGACTAGCGGGTTTCGGGAGCAGTTCTTC. Translated, it gives CSAGTGTSGFREQFF. The chain combines TRBV20-1 with TRBJ2-1, with 12 bases lining up with TRBD2. V shed 5 bases and J 10 bases; nucleotides not matched to a gene: 12. CDR3 length: 15 residues. CDR1 is DFQATT, CDR2 SNEGSKA, per germline (reference sequence).

The V gene is TRBV29-1, the J gene TRBJ1-2; D not resolved. Trimming removed 8 bases from V and 10 bases from J, with 17 bases in between. CDR3 length: 11 residues. Germline CDR1 reads SQVTM; CDR2 reads ANQGSEA. The CDR3 coding sequence is TGCAGCATCTCGGACTCCAGAGACTACACCTTC. Translated, it gives CSISDSRDYTF.

V is TRBV9 and J is TRBJ2-3; D perhaps matches TRBD1 (5 bases). CDR1 and CDR2 from the germline V gene are SGDLS and YYNGEE. CDR3 length: 15 residues. The V gene lost 4 bases and the J gene lost 5 bases, with 17 bases spanning the gap. In DNA, the CDR3 is TGTGCCAGCAGCCCTCCCGCAGGACAAAAAGATACGCAGTATTTT. Encoded protein: CASSPPAGQKDTQYF.

The sample holds a few counts of this clonotype. One base away lies a much larger clone, so this may be a sequencing read error. This sequence joins TRBV29-1 and TRBJ2-2; the D gene could be TRBD1 or TRBD2 (5 bases each). The CDR3 is 14 amino acids. Between the trimmed V and J ends, which lost 7 bases and 1 base, there was a span of 13 bases. Germline V gene lookup returns CDR1 SQVTM and CDR2 ANQGSEA. The CDR3 is CSGGSRGNTGELFF. In nucleotides, the CDR3 is TGCAGCGGGGGGTCTCGGGGGAACACCGGGGAGCTGTTTTTT.

The chain couples TRBV6-2 or TRBV6-3 to TRBJ2-7; tentatively, D is TRBD2 (5 bases). With the DNA end fitting TRBJ2-5 better, the J assignment may be wrong. The germline gives CDR1 MNHEY, CDR2 SVGEGT. The CDR3 is 13 residues long. DNA of the CDR3: TGTGCCAGCAGTTACGGGAGTTTTGAGACCCAGTACTTC. It specifies CASSYGSFETQYF.

The chain carries TRBV12-3 or TRBV12-4 and TRBJ1-4; the D gene is possibly TRBD1 (6 bases). V was cut by 2 bases and J by 8 bases, with 27 bases left in between. This CDR3 contains 19 residues. CDR3 sequence: CASSLFGGGAELMAEKLFF. The CDR3 DNA follows: TGTGCCAGCAGTTTATTCGGGGGGGGCGCTGAGCTTATGGCCGAAAAACTGTTTTTT.

This chain connects TRBV5-1 to TRBJ2-3, with D perhaps TRBD1 (6 bases). Trimming removed 8 bases from V and 4 bases from J, with 29 bases in between. The CDR3 runs to 18 residues. Germline V gene data show CDR1 as SGHRS and CDR2 as YFSETQ. CDR3 amino acids: CASQLIPHQTGLPDTQYF. In DNA form, the CDR3 reads TGCGCCAGTCAGCTTATCCCGCACCAAACAGGGTTGCCAGATACGCAGTATTTT.

Only a few counts were recorded for this clonotype. This sequence joins TRBV7-2 and TRBJ2-1; TRBD2 might be the D (6 bases). Trimming stripped 5 bases from V and 15 bases from J, with 26 bases between. Germline values: CDR1 SGHTA, CDR2 FQGNSA. This CDR3 comprises 15 residues. The CDR3 nucleotides are TGTGCCAGCAGCCCGCGGTCCGAGCGGGCGCGATACATGTTCTTC. Its protein is CASSPRSERARYMFF.

This clonotype was detected only a few times. The chain is built from TRBV5-1 and TRBJ2-7; D call uncertain. The germline V gene encodes CDR1 SGHRS and CDR2 YFSETQ. The V and J ends lost 0 bases and 2 bases respectively, with 9 bases between them. The CDR3 loop spans 14 amino acids. CDR3 in DNA: TGCGCCAGCAGCTTGGGTGGGGTTACCTACGAGCAGTACTTC. This translates into CASSLGGVTYEQYF.

The chain carries TRBV29-1 and TRBJ2-7; 9 nucleotides match TRBD1. After removal of 6 bases from V and 1 base from J, the junction contained 10 bases not matched to a gene. The germline gives CDR1 SQVTM, CDR2 ANQGSEA. The CDR3 loop spans 15 amino acids. The CDR3 loop reads CSVLPTGGSSYEQYF. The CDR3 coding sequence is TGCAGCGTCCTCCCGACAGGGGGGTCTTCCTACGAGCAGTACTTC.

This chain connects TRBV7-2 to TRBJ2-7, with D unresolved. Germline CDR1 is SGHTA and CDR2 is FQGNSA. This CDR3 comprises 12 residues. With 5 bases removed from V and 11 bases from J, the gap between germline ends came to 16 bases. DNA of the CDR3: TGTGCCAGCAGCCTCTTCGGTGGACGGGAGTACTTC. Translated: CASSLFGGREYF.

The chain joins TRBV27 to TRBJ2-3; TRBD2 is a possible D gene (5 bases). CDR3 length equals 14 residues. V dropped 5 bases and J dropped 2 bases, with 11 bases sitting between them. In germline, CDR1 is MNHEY, CDR2 SMNVEV (reference sequence). CDR3 residues: CASSVLSDTDTQYF. CDR3 nucleotide sequence: TGTGCCAGCAGTGTACTTAGCGACACAGATACGCAGTATTTT.

The rearrangement uses TRBV5-1 and TRBJ2-3; 7 bases match TRBD2. The CDR3 is 16 amino acids. Losses at the gene ends were 3 bases for V and 7 bases for J; bases not matched to a gene: 14. The germline V gene has CDR1 SGHRS and CDR2 YFSETQ. CDR3 sequence: CASSSGLGNSQHTQYF. The CDR3 bases are TGCGCCAGCAGCTCAGGACTAGGGAATTCACAGCATACGCAGTATTTT.

The table lists this clonotype with a few counts. The V and J genes are TRBV29-1 and TRBJ2-7; 14 nucleotides line up with TRBD2. Germline assignment: CDR1 SQVTM and CDR2 ANQGSEA. After removal of 7 bases from V and 7 bases from J, the junction contained 9 bases not matched to a gene. The CDR3 has 14 amino acids. The CDR3 region is CSGSGTSGSNEQYF. The CDR3 nucleotides are TGCAGCGGATCCGGGACTAGCGGGAGTAATGAGCAGTACTTC.

This sequence joins TRBV3-1 and TRBJ2-1; no reliable D call. Germline V gene data show CDR1 as LGHDT and CDR2 as YNNKEL (reference sequence). V was shortened by 3 bases and J by 7 bases, with 13 bases between the two germline ends. The CDR3 consists of 14 residues. The DNA of the CDR3 is TGTGCCAGCAGCCAGGCCGGCGCTTGGAATGAGCAGTTCTTC. Translation gives CASSQAGAWNEQFF.

This clonotype has only a few counts. The gene calls are TRBV15 and TRBJ2-7; D is ambiguous. Germline CDR1 is LNHNV and CDR2 is YYDKDF (reference sequence). The V gene lost 1 base and the J gene lost 0 bases, with 13 bases spanning the gap. This CDR3 comprises 16 residues. DNA for the CDR3: TGTGCCACCAGCAGAGTTACAGCTACGATCTCCTACGAGCAGTACTTC. This translates into CATSRVTATISYEQYF. The variable domain in full, completed from reference TRBV15 and TRBJ2-7, reads DAMVIQNPRYQVTQFGKPVTLSCSQTLNHNVMYWYQQKSSQAPKLLFHYYDKDFNNEADTPDNFQSRRPNTSFCFLDIRSPGLGDTAMYLCATSRVTATISYEQYFGPGTRLTVT.

This clonotype was seen a handful of times. The chain combines TRBV6-9 with TRBJ2-5; no firm D call. CDR1 MNHGY and CDR2 SVAAGI come from the germline V gene. CDR3 length: 19 residues. The V and J ends lost 0 bases and 1 base respectively, with 21 bases between them. CDR3 nucleotides: TGTGCCAGCAGTTATTCGTATCAACGGTCGTCACGGGTCCAAGAGACCCAGTACTTC. Protein sequence: CASSYSYQRSSRVQETQYF.